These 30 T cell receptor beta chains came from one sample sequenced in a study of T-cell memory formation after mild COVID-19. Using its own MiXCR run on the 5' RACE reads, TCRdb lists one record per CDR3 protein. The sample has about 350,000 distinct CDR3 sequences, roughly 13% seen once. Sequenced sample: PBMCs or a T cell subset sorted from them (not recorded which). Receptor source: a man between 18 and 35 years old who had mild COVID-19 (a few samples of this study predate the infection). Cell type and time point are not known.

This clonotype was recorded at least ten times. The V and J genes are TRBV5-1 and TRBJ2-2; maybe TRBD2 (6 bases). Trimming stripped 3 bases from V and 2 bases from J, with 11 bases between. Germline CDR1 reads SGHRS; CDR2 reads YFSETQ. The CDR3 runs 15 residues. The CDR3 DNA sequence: TGCGCCAGCAGCTCGGGGACTGCTAACACCGGGGAGCTGTTTTTT. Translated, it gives CASSSGTANTGELFF. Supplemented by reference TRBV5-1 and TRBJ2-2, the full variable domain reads KAGVTQTPRYLIKTRGQQVTLSCSPISGHRSVSWYQQTPGQGLQFLFEYFSETQRNKGNFPGRFSGRQFSNSRSEMNVSTLELGDSALYLCASSSGTANTGELFFGEGSRLTVL.

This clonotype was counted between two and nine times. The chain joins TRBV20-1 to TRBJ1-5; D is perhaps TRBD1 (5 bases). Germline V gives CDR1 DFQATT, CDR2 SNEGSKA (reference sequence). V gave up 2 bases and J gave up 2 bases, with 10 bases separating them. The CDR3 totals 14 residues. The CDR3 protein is CSARSGTGNQPQHF. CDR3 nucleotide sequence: TGCAGTGCTAGATCCGGGACGGGCAATCAGCCCCAGCATTTT.

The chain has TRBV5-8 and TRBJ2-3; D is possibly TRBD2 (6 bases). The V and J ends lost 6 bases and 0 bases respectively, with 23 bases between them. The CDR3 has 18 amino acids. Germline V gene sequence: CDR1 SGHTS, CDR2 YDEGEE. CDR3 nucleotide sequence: TGTGCCAGCATCCTTGGGGCCTTAGCGGCTCCTAGCACAGATACGCAGTATTTT. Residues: CASILGALAAPSTDTQYF.

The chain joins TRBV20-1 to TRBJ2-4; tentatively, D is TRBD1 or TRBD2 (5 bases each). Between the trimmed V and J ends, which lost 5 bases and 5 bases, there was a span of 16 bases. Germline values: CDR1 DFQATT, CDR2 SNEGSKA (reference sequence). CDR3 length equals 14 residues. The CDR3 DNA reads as TGCAGTGCTCGGCCCGCCGGGGACCAAAACATTCAGTACTTC. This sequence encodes CSARPAGDQNIQYF.

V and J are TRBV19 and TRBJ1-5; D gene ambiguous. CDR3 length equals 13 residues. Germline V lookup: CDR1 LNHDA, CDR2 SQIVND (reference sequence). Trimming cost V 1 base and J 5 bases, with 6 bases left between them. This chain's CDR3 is CASSIVRDQPQHF. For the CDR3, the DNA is TGTGCCAGTAGTATAGTTCGCGATCAGCCCCAGCATTTT.

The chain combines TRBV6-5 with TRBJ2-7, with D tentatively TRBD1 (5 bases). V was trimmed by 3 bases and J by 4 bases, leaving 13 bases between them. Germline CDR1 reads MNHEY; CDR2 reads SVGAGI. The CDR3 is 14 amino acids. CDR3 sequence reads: CASSYSQGKYEQYF. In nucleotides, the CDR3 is TGTGCCAGCAGTTATAGTCAGGGAAAATACGAGCAGTACTTC.

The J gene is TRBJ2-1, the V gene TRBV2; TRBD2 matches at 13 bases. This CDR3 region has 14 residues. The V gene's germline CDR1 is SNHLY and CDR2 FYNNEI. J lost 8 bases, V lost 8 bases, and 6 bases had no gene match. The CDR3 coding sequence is TGTGCCAGCCAAACTAGCGGGGGGGCGGATGAGCAGTTCTTC. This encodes CASQTSGGADEQFF. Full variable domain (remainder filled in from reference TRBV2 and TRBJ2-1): EPEVTQTPSHQVTQMGQEVILRCVPISNHLYFYWYRQILGQKVEFLVSFYNNEISEKSEIFDDQFSVERPDGSNFTLKIRSTKLEDSAMYFCASQTSGGADEQFFGPGTRLTVL.

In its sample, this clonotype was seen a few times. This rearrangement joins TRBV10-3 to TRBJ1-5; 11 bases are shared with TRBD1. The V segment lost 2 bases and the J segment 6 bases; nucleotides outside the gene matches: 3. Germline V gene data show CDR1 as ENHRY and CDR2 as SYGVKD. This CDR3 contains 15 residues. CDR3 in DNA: TGTGCCATCAGTGAGCGGGGACAGGGGGGTCAGCCCCAGCATTTT. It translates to CAISERGQGGQPQHF.

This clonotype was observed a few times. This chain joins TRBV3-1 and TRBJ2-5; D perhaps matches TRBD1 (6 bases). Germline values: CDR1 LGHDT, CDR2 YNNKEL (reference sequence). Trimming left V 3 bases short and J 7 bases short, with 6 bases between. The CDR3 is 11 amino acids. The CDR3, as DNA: TGTGCCAGCAGCCACAGGGGGACCCAGTACTTC. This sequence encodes CASSHRGTQYF.

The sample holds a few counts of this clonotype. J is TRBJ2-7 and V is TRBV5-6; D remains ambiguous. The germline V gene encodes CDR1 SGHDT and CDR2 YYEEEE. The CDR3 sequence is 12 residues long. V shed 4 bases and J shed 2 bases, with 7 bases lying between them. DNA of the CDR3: TGTGCCAGCAGCATGGGCCCCTACGAGCAGTACTTC. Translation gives CASSMGPYEQYF.

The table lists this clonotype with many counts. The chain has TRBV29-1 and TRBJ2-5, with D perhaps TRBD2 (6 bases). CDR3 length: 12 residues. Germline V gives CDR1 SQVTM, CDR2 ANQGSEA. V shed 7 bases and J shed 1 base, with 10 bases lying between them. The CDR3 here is CSGGGVQETQYF. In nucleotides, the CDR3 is TGCAGCGGTGGAGGGGTCCAAGAGACCCAGTACTTC.

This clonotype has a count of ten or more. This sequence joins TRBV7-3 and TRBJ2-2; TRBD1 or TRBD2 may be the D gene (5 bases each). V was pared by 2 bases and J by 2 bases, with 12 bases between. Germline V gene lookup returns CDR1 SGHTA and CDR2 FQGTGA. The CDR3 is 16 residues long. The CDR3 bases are TGTGCCAGCAGCTTACGTACCGGGACCAACACCGGGGAGCTGTTTTTT. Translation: CASSLRTGTNTGELFF.

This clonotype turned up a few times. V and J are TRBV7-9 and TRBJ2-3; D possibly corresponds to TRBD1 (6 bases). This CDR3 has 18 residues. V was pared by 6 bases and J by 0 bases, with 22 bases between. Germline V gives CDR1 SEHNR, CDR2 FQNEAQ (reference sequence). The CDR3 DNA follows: TGTGCCAGCAGTCCCTCCCGTCGGCTGGGGGCGAGCACAGATACGCAGTATTTT. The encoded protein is CASSPSRRLGASTDTQYF.

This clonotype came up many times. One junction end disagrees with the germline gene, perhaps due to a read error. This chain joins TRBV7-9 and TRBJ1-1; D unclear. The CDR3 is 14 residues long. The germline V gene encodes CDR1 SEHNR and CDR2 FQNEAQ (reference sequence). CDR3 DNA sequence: TGCGCCAGCAGCTTGGGTCGGGGGAACACTGAAGCTTTCTTT. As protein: CASSLGRGNTEAFF.

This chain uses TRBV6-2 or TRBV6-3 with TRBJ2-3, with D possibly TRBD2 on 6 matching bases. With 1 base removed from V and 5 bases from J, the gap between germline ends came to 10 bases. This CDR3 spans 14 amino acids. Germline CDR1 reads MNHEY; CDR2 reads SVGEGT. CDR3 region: CASSYFLGGDTQYF. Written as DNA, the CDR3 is TGTGCCAGCAGTTACTTCCTGGGAGGAGATACGCAGTATTTT.

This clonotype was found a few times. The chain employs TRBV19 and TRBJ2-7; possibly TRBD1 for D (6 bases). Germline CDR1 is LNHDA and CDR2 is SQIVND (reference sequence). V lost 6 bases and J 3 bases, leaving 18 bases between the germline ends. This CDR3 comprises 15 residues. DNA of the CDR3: TGTGCCAGTAGGTATTACGTGGGGGCGAGCTACGAGCAGTACTTC. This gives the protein CASRYYVGASYEQYF.

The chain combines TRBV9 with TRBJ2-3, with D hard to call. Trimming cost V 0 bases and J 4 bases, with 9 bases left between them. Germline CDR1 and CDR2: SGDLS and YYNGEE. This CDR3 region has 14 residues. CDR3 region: CASSVVWAADTQYF. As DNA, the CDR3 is TGTGCCAGCAGCGTAGTCTGGGCTGCAGATACGCAGTATTTT.

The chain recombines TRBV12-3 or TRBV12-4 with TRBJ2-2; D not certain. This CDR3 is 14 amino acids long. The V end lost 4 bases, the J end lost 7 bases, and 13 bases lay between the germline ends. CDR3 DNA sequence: TGTGCCAGCAGTTCCCCGGGTCCGCTCGGGGAGCTGTTTTTT. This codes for CASSSPGPLGELFF.

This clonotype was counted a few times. The CDR3 DNA follows: TGCGCCAGCAGCCGGGACGAAGGCTACGAGCAGTACTTC. The encoded protein is CASSRDEGYEQYF. V gene TRBV4-3 combines with J gene TRBJ2-7; D possibly uses TRBD1 or TRBD2 (5 bases each). The CDR3 runs 13 residues. V was shortened by 4 bases and J by 3 bases, with 10 bases between the two germline ends. Looked up from germline, CDR1 is LGHNA and CDR2 is YSLEER.

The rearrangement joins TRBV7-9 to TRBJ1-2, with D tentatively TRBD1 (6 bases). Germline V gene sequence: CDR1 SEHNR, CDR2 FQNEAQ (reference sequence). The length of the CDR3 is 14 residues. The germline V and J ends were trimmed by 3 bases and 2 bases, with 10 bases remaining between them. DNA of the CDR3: TGTGCCAGCAGCTTCGGGGGCGGAAACTATGGCTACACCTTC. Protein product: CASSFGGGNYGYTF. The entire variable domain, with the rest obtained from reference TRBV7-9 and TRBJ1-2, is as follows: DTGVSQNPRHKITKRGQNVTFRCDPISEHNRLYWYRQTLGQGPEFLTYFQNEAQLEKSRLLSDRFSAERPKGSFSTLEIQRTEQGDSAMYLCASSFGGGNYGYTFGSGTRLTVV.

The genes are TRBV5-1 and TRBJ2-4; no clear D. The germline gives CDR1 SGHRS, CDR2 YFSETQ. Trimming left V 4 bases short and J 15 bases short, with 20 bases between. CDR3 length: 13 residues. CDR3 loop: CASSGFPGDAAYF. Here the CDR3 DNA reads TGCGCCAGCAGCGGATTCCCGGGCGACGCGGCGTACTTC.

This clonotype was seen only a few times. The CDR3 loop reads CASSHNPGLAVETQYF. CDR3 bases: TGTGCCAGCAGCCATAACCCGGGACTAGCGGTAGAGACCCAGTACTTC. This chain uses TRBV5-5 with TRBJ2-5; 11 nucleotides align to TRBD2. V gave up 4 bases and J gave up 4 bases; unmatched junction bases: 9. This CDR3 spans 16 amino acids. Germline lookup yields CDR1 SGHKS and CDR2 YYEKEE (reference sequence).

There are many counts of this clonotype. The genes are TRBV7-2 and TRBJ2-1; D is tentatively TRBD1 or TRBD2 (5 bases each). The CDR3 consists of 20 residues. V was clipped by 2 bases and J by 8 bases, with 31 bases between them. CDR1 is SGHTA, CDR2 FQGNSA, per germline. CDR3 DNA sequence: TGTGCCAGCAGCTTAAAAGGGGTTCGCTTTGGTCGGGGCAAAGACGATGAGCAGTTCTTC. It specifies CASSLKGVRFGRGKDDEQFF.

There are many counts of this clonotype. CDR3 in amino acids: CASSYPDTQYF. The CDR3 nucleotides are TGTGCCAGCAGTTACCCAGATACGCAGTATTTT. This chain joins TRBV6-2 or TRBV6-3 and TRBJ2-3; no definite D call. The CDR3 runs to 11 residues. Germline assignment: CDR1 MNHEY and CDR2 SVGEGT. Trimming took off 2 bases at V and 4 bases at J, with 1 base between the two ends.

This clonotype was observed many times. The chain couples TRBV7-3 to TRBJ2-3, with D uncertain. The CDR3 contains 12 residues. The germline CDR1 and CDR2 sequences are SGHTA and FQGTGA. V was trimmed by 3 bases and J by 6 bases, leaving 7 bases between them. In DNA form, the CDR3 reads TGTGCCAGCAGCTTCCTGGAGGATACGCAGTATTTT. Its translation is CASSFLEDTQYF.

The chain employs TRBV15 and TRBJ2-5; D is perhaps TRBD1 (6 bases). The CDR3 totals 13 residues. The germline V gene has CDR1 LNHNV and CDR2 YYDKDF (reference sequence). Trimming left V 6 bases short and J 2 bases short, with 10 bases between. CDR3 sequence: CATRVGTQETQYF. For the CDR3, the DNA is TGTGCCACCAGAGTCGGGACACAAGAGACCCAGTACTTC.

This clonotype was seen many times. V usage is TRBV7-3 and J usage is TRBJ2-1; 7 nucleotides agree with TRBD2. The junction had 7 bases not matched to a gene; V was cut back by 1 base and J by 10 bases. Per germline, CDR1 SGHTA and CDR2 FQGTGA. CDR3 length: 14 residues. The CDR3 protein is CASSLRAGLDEQFF. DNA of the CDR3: TGTGCCAGCAGCTTAAGGGCCGGACTAGACGAGCAGTTCTTC.

The CDR3 nucleotides are TGTGCCACCAGCAGAGATCGAACGGCAAACACCATATATTTT. It is translated as CATSRDRTANTIYF. The chain joins TRBV15 to TRBJ1-3; D gene uncertain. Trimming shortened V by 0 bases and J by 6 bases, and 9 bases separated the two germline ends. The CDR3 loop spans 14 amino acids. CDR1 is LNHNV and CDR2 is YYDKDF in the germline V gene (reference sequence).

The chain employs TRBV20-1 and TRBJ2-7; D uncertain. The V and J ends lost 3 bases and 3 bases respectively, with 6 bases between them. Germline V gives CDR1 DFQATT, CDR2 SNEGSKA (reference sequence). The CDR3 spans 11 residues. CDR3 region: CSASVGYEQYV. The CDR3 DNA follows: TGCAGTGCTAGTGTCGGCTACGAGCAGTACGTC.

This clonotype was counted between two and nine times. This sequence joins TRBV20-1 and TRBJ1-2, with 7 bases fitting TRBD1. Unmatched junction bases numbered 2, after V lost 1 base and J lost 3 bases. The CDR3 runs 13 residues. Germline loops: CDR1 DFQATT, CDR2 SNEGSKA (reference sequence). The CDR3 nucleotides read TGCAGTGCTAGAGTTGACAGGGACTATGGCTACACCTTC. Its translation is CSARVDRDYGYTF.